This TCR beta chain originates from a study of regulatory T cells. Turning to this clone: Antigen unknown.

The CDR3 spans 16 residues. Germline-derived CDR1 and CDR2 are MDHEN and SYDVKM. Trimming took off 2 bases at V and 0 bases at J, with 14 bases between the two ends. General observations from the study: Hydrophobic residues at CDR3 positions 6 and 7 were enriched in conventional CD4+ T cells of CD3G-deficient patients.

Autoimmunity was present in every CD3G-deficient patient, worse in two. The PCR used 52 TRBV and 13 TRBJ primers. Some clones are missing from TCRdb's copy, which holds only in-frame ones; the method was immunoSEQ multiplex PCR. This sample has approximately 31,000 clones; roughly 92% occur once, and the top ten carry about 0.96%. The genes are TRBV28 and TRBJ2-7; TRBD1 might be the D (6 bases). This TCR derives from a child aged 2 to 15 with CD3G deficiency. The specimen was conventional CD4+ T cells sorted from blood. CDR3 amino acids: CASSLGAGVRSYEQYF. CDR3 DNA: TGTGCCAGCAGTTTAGGGGCAGGGGTACGCTCCTACGAGCAGTACTTC.